These T cell receptor beta chains were read from a single sample in a study of cytomegalovirus exposure and HLA in healthy donors. Method: immunoSEQ multiplex PCR; TCRdb's copy keeps in-frame clones and lacks some. The table lists some 80,000 clones, about 79% of them singletons, with 5.9% in the top ten. Sequencing was carried out using PBMCs. These receptors all stem from a man between 18 and 35 years old in good health and CMV-seropositive. The CDR3 runs from the conserved cysteine through the conserved F or W. A D gene is named only where the DNA matches it firmly. Expanded clones get a size class; other rows say once, few or many, or leave the size out.

once,TRBJ2-7,TRBD2,TRBV15,TGTGCCACCAGCAGGGGACTAGTCCCCTACGAGCAGTACTTC,CATSRGLVPYEQYF
NA,TRBJ2-7,NA,TRBV10-3,TGTGCCATCAGTGACTCGGACACCTACGAGCAGTACTTC,CAISDSDTYEQYF
NA,TRBJ2-3,TRBD2,TRBV4-1,TGCGCCAGCAGCCAAGTCCCATCAGCGGGAGGCACAGATACGCAGTATTTT,CASSQVPSAGGTDTQYF
NA,TRBJ2-1,NA,TRBV28,TGTGCCAGCAGTTCTCAAGTGACAGGTGGCGAGCAGTTCTTC,CASSSQVTGGEQFF
few,TRBJ1-1,NA,TRBV28,TGTGCCAGCAGTTTATTGGGGGGGAACACTGAAGCTTTCTTT,CASSLLGGNTEAFF
NA,TRBJ2-5,NA,TRBV7-7,TGTGCTAGCAGCTCTTTGAGCGGCCTAGGGGACAAAGAGACCCAGTACTTC,CASSSLSGLGDKETQYF
NA,TRBJ2-5,TRBD1,TRBV7-8,TGTGCCAGCAGCCGGGACAGGGGAAGGGAGACCCAGTACTTC,CASSRDRGRETQYF
NA,TRBJ2-7,NA,TRBV6-5,TGTGCCAGCAGTTACTCGGTAGCACCCTACGAGCAGTACTTC,CASSYSVAPYEQYF
NA,TRBJ2-5,NA,TRBV28,TGTGCCAGCAAAGGGGTGCCCTTAGAGACCCAGTACTTC,CASKGVPLETQYF
NA,TRBJ2-7,TRBD1,TRBV4-1,TGCGCCAGCAGCCCGAGGGACAGGGGGGACTCCTACGAGCAGTACTTC,CASSPRDRGDSYEQYF
few,TRBJ2-7,NA,TRBV15,TGTGCCACCGGAGCGAACCGGAGAGAGCAGTACTTC,CATGANRREQYF
NA,TRBJ1-1,NA,TRBV5-4,TGTGCCAGCAGCTTGGGCGGGAACACTGAAGCTTTCTTT,CASSLGGNTEAFF
once,TRBJ2-7,TRBD2,TRBV18,TGTGCCAGCTCAGCTATAGCGGGAGGGCGATACGAGCAGTACTTC,CASSAIAGGRYEQYF
NA,TRBJ1-2,TRBD1,TRBV28,TGTGCCAGCAGCTATGGACAGGGCTATGGCTACACCTTC,CASSYGQGYGYTF
NA,TRBJ2-7,TRBD2,TRBV5-4,TGTGCCAGCAGCTTGGGGCGGGGGTTGATGGGGGAGCAGTACTTC,CASSLGRGLMGEQYF
NA,TRBJ1-1,NA,TRBV6-5,TGTGCCAGCAGTTACACGCAGGGAAAAGGCACTGAAGCTTTCTTT,CASSYTQGKGTEAFF
NA,TRBJ2-2,NA,TRBV13,TGTGCCAGCAGCTTCCTGGAGGTCGGGGAGCTGTTTTTT,CASSFLEVGELFF
NA,TRBJ1-1,NA,TRBV5-1,TGCGCCAGCAGCTCGGGAATGAACACTGAAGCTTTCTTT,CASSSGMNTEAFF
few,TRBJ2-7,TRBD1,TRBV10-2,TGCGCCAGCAGTCAAGGGCGACAGGGGTACGAGCAGTACTTC,CASSQGRQGYEQYF
once,TRBJ2-4,NA,TRBV7-2,TGTGCCAGCAGCGCCGCGCAAAACATTCAGTACTTC,CASSAAQNIQYF
NA,TRBJ1-4,NA,TRBV2,TGTGCCAGCAGGATTAGACAGTTCGTTAATGAAAAACTGTTTTTT,CASRIRQFVNEKLFF
NA,TRBJ2-1,NA,TRBV4-2,TGTGCCAGCAGCCAAGAAATTTCGTCCTACAATGAGCAGTTCTTC,CASSQEISSYNEQFF
NA,TRBJ2-3,TRBD2,TRBV7-9,TGTGCCAGCAGCTTAGCGCTAGCGGGCACAGATACGCAGTATTTT,CASSLALAGTDTQYF
NA,TRBJ1-1,TRBD1,TRBV15,TGTGCCACCAGCAGAGCGGGACAGGGGAACACTGAAGCTTTCTTT,CATSRAGQGNTEAFF
NA,TRBJ2-1,NA,TRBV6-5,TGTGCCAGCAGTTACGACGACAGCTCCTACAATGAGCAGTTCTTC,CASSYDDSSYNEQFF
NA,TRBJ2-7,TRBD2,TRBV28,TGTGCCAACAAAATAGCGGGGGACTCCTACGAGCAGTACTTC,CANKIAGDSYEQYF
NA,TRBJ2-1,TRBD1,TRBV4-2,TGTGCCAGCAGCCAAGACCGGACAGGGCGCTCCTACAATGAGCAGTTCTTC,CASSQDRTGRSYNEQFF
NA,TRBJ2-7,TRBD2,TRBV30,TGTGCCTGGAGTGTTAGGGGGCCGACTAGCGGGACCTCCTACGAGCAGTACTTC,CAWSVRGPTSGTSYEQYF
medium-sized,TRBJ1-4,TRBD1,TRBV6-5,TGTGCCAGCAGTTCATCGTCCGGACAGGGAAAACTGTTTTTT,CASSSSSGQGKLFF
once,TRBJ2-1,TRBD2,TRBV9,TGTGCCAGCAGCGTAGTCAGCGGGAGAATCAGCCACAATGAGCAGTTCTTC,CASSVVSGRISHNEQFF
NA,TRBJ2-7,TRBD2,TRBV5-1,TGCGCCAGCAGCGTGATAGCGGGGGACTACGAGCAGTACTTC,CASSVIAGDYEQYF
NA,TRBJ2-7,TRBD2,TRBV6-1,TGTGCCAGCTGGACTAGCGGGAGGGCATGGGAGCAGTACTTC,CASWTSGRAWEQYF
NA,TRBJ2-5,TRBD1,TRBV6-5,TGTGCCAGCAGTTTGGAACAGGGGGCAAAGACCCAGTACTTC,CASSLEQGAKTQYF
NA,TRBJ2-5,TRBD2,TRBV10-1,TGCGCCAGCTCCGCGGGAGGGGTGAAGCAGTACTTC,CASSAGGVKQYF
once,TRBJ1-2,NA,TRBV28,TGTGCCAGCGTAAGACAGTCGTATGGCTACACCTTC,CASVRQSYGYTF
few,TRBJ2-7,TRBD2,TRBV5-1,TGCGCCAGCAGCTTGGTTGTGGGCGGGAGCTCCTACGAGCAGTACTTC,CASSLVVGGSSYEQYF
NA,TRBJ2-4,NA,TRBV4-2,TGTGCCAGCAGCCCATCAAGAGGAGACAGTATTCTTCAGTACTTC,CASSPSRGDSILQYF
NA,TRBJ2-1,NA,TRBV13,TGTGCCAGCAGCTTACGCAATGAGCAGTTCTTC,CASSLRNEQFF
NA,TRBJ2-7,TRBD2,TRBV29-1,TGCAGCGTTGATAGCGGGACCTACGAGCAGTACTTC,CSVDSGTYEQYF
few,TRBJ2-7,TRBD1,TRBV29-1,TGCAGCGTTCAGCCCGGGACAGAGACCTACGAGCAGTACTTC,CSVQPGTETYEQYF